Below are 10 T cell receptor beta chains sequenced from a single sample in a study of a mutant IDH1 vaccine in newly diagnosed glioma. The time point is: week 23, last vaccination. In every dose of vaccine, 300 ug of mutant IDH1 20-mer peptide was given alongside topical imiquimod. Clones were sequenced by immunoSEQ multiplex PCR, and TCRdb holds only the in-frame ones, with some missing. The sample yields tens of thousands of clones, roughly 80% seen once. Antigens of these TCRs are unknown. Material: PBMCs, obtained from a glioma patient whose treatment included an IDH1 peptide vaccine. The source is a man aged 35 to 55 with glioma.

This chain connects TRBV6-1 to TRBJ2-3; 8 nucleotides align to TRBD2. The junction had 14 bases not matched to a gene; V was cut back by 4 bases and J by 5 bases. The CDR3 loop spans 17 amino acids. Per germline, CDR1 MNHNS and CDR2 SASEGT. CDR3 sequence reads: CASSGNAWRGAQDTQYF. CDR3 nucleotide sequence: TGTGCCAGCAGTGGAAACGCCTGGCGGGGGGCCCAAGATACGCAGTATTTT.

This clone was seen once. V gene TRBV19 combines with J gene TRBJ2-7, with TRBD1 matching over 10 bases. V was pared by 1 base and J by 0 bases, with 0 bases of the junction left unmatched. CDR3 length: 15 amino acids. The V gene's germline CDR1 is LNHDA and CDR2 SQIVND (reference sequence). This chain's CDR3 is CASSIGDRGSYEQYF. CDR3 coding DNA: TGTGCCAGTAGTATAGGGGACAGGGGCTCCTACGAGCAGTACTTC.

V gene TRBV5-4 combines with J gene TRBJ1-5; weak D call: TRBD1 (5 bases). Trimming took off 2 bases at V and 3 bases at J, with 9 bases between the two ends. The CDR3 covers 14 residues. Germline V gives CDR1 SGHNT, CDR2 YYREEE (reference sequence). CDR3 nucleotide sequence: TGTGCCAGCAGCTTTGGGGGAGACAATCAGCCCCAGCATTTT. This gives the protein CASSFGGDNQPQHF.

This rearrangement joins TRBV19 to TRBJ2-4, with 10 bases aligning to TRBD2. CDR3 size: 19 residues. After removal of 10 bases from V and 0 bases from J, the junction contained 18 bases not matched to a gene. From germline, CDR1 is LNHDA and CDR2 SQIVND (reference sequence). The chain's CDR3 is CATSRATSGARGAKNIQYF. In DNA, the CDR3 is TGTGCCACCTCAAGGGCTACTAGCGGGGCCCGGGGAGCCAAAAACATTCAGTACTTC. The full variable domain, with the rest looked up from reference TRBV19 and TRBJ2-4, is DGGITQSPKYLFRKEGQNVTLSCEQNLNHDAMYWYRQDPGQGLRLIYYSQIVNDFQKGDIAEGYSVSREKKESFPLTVTSAQKNPTAFYLCATSRATSGARGAKNIQYFGAGTRLSVL.

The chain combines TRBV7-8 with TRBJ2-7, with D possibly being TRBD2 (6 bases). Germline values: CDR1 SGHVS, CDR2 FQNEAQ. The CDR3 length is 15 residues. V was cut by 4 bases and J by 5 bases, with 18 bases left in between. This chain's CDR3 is CASSSNRLVLHEQYF. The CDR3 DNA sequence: TGTGCCAGCAGCTCCAATAGACTAGTCCTCCACGAGCAGTACTTC.

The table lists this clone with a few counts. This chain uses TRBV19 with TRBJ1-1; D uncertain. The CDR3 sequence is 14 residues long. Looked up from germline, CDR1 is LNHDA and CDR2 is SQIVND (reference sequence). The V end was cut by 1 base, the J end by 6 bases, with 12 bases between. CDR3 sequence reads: CASSIGGTSAEAFF. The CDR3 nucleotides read TGTGCCAGTAGTATAGGGGGTACTAGCGCTGAAGCTTTCTTT. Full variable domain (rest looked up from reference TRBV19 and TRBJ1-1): DGGITQSPKYLFRKEGQNVTLSCEQNLNHDAMYWYRQDPGQGLRLIYYSQIVNDFQKGDIAEGYSVSREKKESFPLTVTSAQKNPTAFYLCASSIGGTSAEAFFGQGTRLTVV.

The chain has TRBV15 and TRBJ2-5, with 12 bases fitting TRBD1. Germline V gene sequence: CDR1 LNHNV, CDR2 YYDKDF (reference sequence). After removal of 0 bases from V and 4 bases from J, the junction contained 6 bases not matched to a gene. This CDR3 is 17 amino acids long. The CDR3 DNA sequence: TGTGCCACCAGCAGAGATAGGGGGACAGGGGGCCGAGAGACCCAGTACTTC. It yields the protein CATSRDRGTGGRETQYF.

The DNA for the CDR3 is TGCGCCAGCAGCCAAGTTCGGACAGGGGCTAGCACAGATACGCAGTATTTT. As protein: CASSQVRTGASTDTQYF. The rearrangement uses TRBV4-1 and TRBJ2-3, with 9 bases identical to TRBD1. CDR1 is MGHRA and CDR2 is YSYEKL in the germline V gene. The CDR3 loop spans 17 amino acids. V shed 1 base and J 0 bases; nucleotides not matched to a gene: 5.

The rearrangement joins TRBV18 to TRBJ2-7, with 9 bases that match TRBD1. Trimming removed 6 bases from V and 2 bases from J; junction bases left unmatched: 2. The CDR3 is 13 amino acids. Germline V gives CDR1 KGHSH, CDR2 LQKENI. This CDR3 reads CASSGQGTYEQYF. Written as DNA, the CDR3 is TGTGCCAGCTCTGGACAGGGGACCTACGAGCAGTACTTC.

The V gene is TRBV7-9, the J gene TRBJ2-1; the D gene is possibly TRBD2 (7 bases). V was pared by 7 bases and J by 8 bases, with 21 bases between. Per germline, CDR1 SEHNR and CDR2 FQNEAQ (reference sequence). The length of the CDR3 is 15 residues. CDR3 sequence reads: CASTPLGGALYEQFF. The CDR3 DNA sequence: TGTGCCAGCACCCCCTTGGGGGGGGCCTTGTATGAGCAGTTCTTC.